The 23 T cell receptor beta chains below all came from one sample that was sequenced in a study of PD-1 blockade in classical Hodgkin lymphoma. TCRdb's copy holds only in-frame clones and misses some; the assay was immunoSEQ multiplex PCR. The sample has about 1,800 clones, 85% seen once; the top ten hold 38%. Time point of the sample: cycle 4 day 1 (C4D1), after less than 7 weeks of nivolumab. There was relapse after autologous stem cell transplantation in every patient, and there was variation in brentuximab vedotin exposure. Isolation of CD4+ T cells from thawed PBMCs was performed by magnetic negative selection. This material consisted of CD4+ T cells from blood, taken before the fourth cycle of nivolumab. These receptors all stem from a human donor with classical Hodgkin lymphoma.

This sequence joins TRBV28 and TRBJ2-6; 12 bases align to TRBD2. Germline V CDR1 and CDR2: MDHEN, SYDVKM. The CDR3 totals 20 residues. The V gene end was trimmed by 3 bases and the J gene end by 0 bases; junction bases not matched to a gene: 9. CDR3 in amino acids: CASSFRELAGGNSGANVLTF. The CDR3 DNA reads TGTGCCAGCAGTTTTCGAGAACTAGCGGGAGGAAACTCTGGGGCCAACGTCCTGACTTTC.

The rearrangement uses TRBV25-1 and TRBJ2-1; 9 bases line up with TRBD2. The J segment lost 6 bases and the V segment lost 3 bases, leaving 3 bases of the junction unmatched. Germline assignment: CDR1 MGHDK and CDR2 SYGVNS. This CDR3 is built from 14 residues. As DNA, the CDR3 is TGTGCCAGCAGTGATAGACTAGCGGTCAATGAGCAGTTCTTC. Amino acid sequence: CASSDRLAVNEQFF.

This clone has a single count. The chain joins TRBV19 to TRBJ2-7; possible D gene TRBD1, 5 bases. The ends were cut back, 4 bases at V and 6 bases at J, with 19 bases in the middle. Germline V CDR1 and CDR2: LNHDA, SQIVND (reference sequence). CDR3 length: 15 residues. The CDR3 coding sequence is TGTGCCAGTAGTACCGACAGAGCCTTTGGTGGCGAGCAGTACTTC. It translates to CASSTDRAFGGEQYF.

The V and J genes are TRBV30 and TRBJ1-3; no firm D call. Germline V gives CDR1 GTSNPN, CDR2 SVGIG (reference sequence). The V end was cut by 1 base, the J end by 0 bases, with 10 bases between. This CDR3 region has 15 residues. This chain's CDR3 is CAWSGRMGSGNTIYF. The CDR3, as DNA: TGTGCCTGGAGTGGGAGGATGGGCTCTGGAAACACCATATATTTT.

This clone was recorded a few times. DNA of the CDR3: TGTGCCAGCAGTTACTCGATGGAGGGGGCCGCCCCGCAGTATTTT. It codes for CASSYSMEGAAPQYF. V is TRBV6-6 and J is TRBJ2-3; D perhaps matches TRBD1 (7 bases). Germline V lookup: CDR1 MNHNY, CDR2 SVGAGI (reference sequence). V lost 0 bases and J lost 10, with 17 bases in between. This CDR3 region has 15 residues.

This clone was recorded a few times. The chain carries TRBV2 and TRBJ1-2; D not resolved. Trimming pared 4 bases from V and 7 bases from J, leaving 13 bases between. CDR3 length: 13 amino acids. Germline assignment: CDR1 SNHLY and CDR2 FYNNEI. The CDR3 loop is CASSVYTPVGYTF. The CDR3 region has the DNA TGTGCCAGCAGTGTTTACACCCCAGTTGGCTACACCTTC.

This chain uses TRBV5-1 with TRBJ1-1; TRBD1 aligns across 8 bases. This CDR3 spans 13 amino acids. Germline loops: CDR1 SGHRS, CDR2 YFSETQ. The V and J ends lost 2 bases and 5 bases, in that order; junction bases with no gene match: 2. The CDR3 DNA is TGCGCCAGCAGCTTAACAGGGGGTACTGAAGCTTTCTTT. It codes for CASSLTGGTEAFF.

V gene TRBV9 combines with J gene TRBJ1-2; D might be TRBD1 (5 bases). The CDR3 contains 14 residues. Trimming left V 4 bases short and J 0 bases short, with 10 bases between. Germline V CDR1 and CDR2: SGDLS, YYNGEE. The CDR3 here is CASSSQAANYGYTF. The CDR3 coding sequence is TGTGCCAGCAGCTCACAGGCCGCTAACTATGGCTACACCTTC.

V usage is TRBV20-1 and J usage is TRBJ1-2, with D maybe TRBD1 (5 bases). The CDR3 runs to 11 residues. Trimming took 5 bases from V and 5 from J, leaving 9 bases between them. From germline, CDR1 is DFQATT and CDR2 SNEGSKA (reference sequence). The DNA of the CDR3 is TGCAGTGCTCAGACAGCTTATGGCTACACCTTC. Translating it yields CSAQTAYGYTF.

This clone has only one observation. This rearrangement joins TRBV21-1 to TRBJ2-7; the DNA was not used to check the table's D call, TRBD1. TRBV21-1 constitutes a pseudogene. This CDR3 comprises 15 residues. Here the CDR3 reads CASSKAGRLSYEQYF. CDR3 DNA sequence: TGTGCCAGCAGCAAAGCGGGGCGCCTCTCCTACGAGCAGTACTTC.

A single count supports this clone. The chain employs TRBV11-2 and TRBJ1-3; TRBD1 is a possible D gene (5 bases). Trimming removed 0 bases at V and 0 bases at J, with 18 bases between. From germline, CDR1 is SGHAT and CDR2 FQNNGV. The CDR3 spans 19 residues. CDR3 sequence (DNA): TGTGCCAGCAGCTTAGATGGCGCCAGGACACCGAGCTCTGGAAACACCATATATTTT. Encoded protein: CASSLDGARTPSSGNTIYF.

This clone was counted a single time. The V gene is TRBV5-1, the J gene TRBJ2-7; D may be TRBD1 (5 bases). The germline CDR1 and CDR2 sequences are SGHRS and YFSETQ. This CDR3 has 12 residues. The ends were cut back, 6 bases at V and 0 bases at J, with 7 bases in the middle. The CDR3 nucleotides are TGCGCCAGCACAGACAGCTCCTACGAGCAGTACTTC. Amino acid sequence: CASTDSSYEQYF.

The chain is built from TRBV11-2 and TRBJ1-5, with D maybe TRBD1 (5 bases). Germline V gene data show CDR1 as SGHAT and CDR2 as FQNNGV. CDR3 length equals 17 residues. Deletions cut 0 bases from V and 4 bases from J, with 16 bases between. The CDR3 loop reads CASSLDGSFGGNQPQHF. CDR3 in DNA: TGTGCCAGCAGCTTAGATGGCTCATTTGGGGGAAATCAGCCCCAGCATTTT.

The chain couples TRBV2 to TRBJ2-5; 8 bases fit TRBD2. The germline V gene encodes CDR1 SNHLY and CDR2 FYNNEI. V was clipped by 1 base and J by 2 bases; unmatched bases: 9. There are 17 residues in the CDR3. The CDR3 coding sequence is TGTGCCAGCAGTGAAGTGGGGTTTGTAGCGGGACAAGAGACCCAGTACTTC. It translates to CASSEVGFVAGQETQYF. Using reference TRBV2 and TRBJ2-5 for the parts outside the CDR3, the full variable domain is EPEVTQTPSHQVTQMGQEVILRCVPISNHLYFYWYRQILGQKVEFLVSFYNNEISEKSEIFDDQFSVERPDGSNFTLKIRSTKLEDSAMYFCASSEVGFVAGQETQYFGPGTRLLVL.

A few counts support this clone. The J gene is TRBJ1-1, the V gene TRBV30; possible D gene TRBD1, 5 bases. CDR1 and CDR2 from the germline V gene are GTSNPN and SVGIG (reference sequence). V was shortened by 3 bases and J by 10 bases, with 12 bases between the two germline ends. This CDR3 comprises 11 residues. In nucleotides, the CDR3 is TGTGCCTGGAGCGGGGCCGTTGGAGCTTTCTTT. It translates to CAWSGAVGAFF.

This rearrangement joins TRBV11-1 to TRBJ1-5; no definite D call. CDR1 is SGHAT, CDR2 FQDESV, per germline (reference sequence). CDR3 length: 13 residues. The germline V and J ends were trimmed by 4 bases and 3 bases, with 7 bases remaining between them. The CDR3 nucleotides are TGTGCCAGCAGCTCTGAGGTCAATCAGCCCCAGCATTTT. Protein product: CASSSEVNQPQHF.

The chain has TRBV27 and TRBJ2-7; 8 bases match TRBD2. Germline V lookup: CDR1 MNHEY, CDR2 SMNVEV (reference sequence). After removal of 6 bases from V and 4 bases from J, the junction contained 26 bases not matched to a gene. The CDR3 consists of 20 residues. The CDR3 loop reads CASRQRGALGGGAGVYEQYF. CDR3 sequence (DNA): TGTGCCAGCAGGCAACGCGGGGCACTTGGAGGGGGAGCGGGAGTGTACGAGCAGTACTTC.

The chain employs TRBV9 and TRBJ2-1, with D possibly TRBD2 on 6 matching bases. Germline V gene sequence: CDR1 SGDLS, CDR2 YYNGEE. The CDR3 runs 16 residues. Trimming pared 3 bases from V and 1 base from J, leaving 14 bases between. The CDR3 reads CASSALTSFSYNEQFF. CDR3 nucleotide sequence: TGTGCCAGCAGCGCCTTAACTAGCTTTTCCTACAATGAGCAGTTCTTC.

This chain links TRBV19 with TRBJ1-5, with D possibly being TRBD1 (5 bases). CDR1 is LNHDA and CDR2 is SQIVND in the germline V gene (reference sequence). V lost 5 bases to trimming and J lost 7 bases, with 12 bases between them. This CDR3 comprises 13 residues. CDR3 sequence: CASSRGIEQPQHF. CDR3 nucleotide sequence: TGTGCCAGTAGTCGGGGGATAGAGCAGCCCCAGCATTTT.

The chain couples TRBV6-6 to TRBJ1-5; D gene ambiguous. The CDR3 spans 14 residues. CDR1 MNHNY and CDR2 SVGAGI come from the germline V gene (reference sequence). V was shortened by 3 bases and J by 3 bases, with 9 bases between the two germline ends. The CDR3 DNA follows: TGTGCCAGCAGTTATATTGAGAACAATCAGCCCCAGCATTTT. Translation: CASSYIENNQPQHF.

J is TRBJ2-1 and V is TRBV30; D may match TRBD1 or TRBD2 (5 bases each). CDR1 and CDR2 (germline): GTSNPN, SVGIG (reference sequence). CDR3 length: 14 residues. The V end was cut by 4 bases, the J end by 4 bases, with 14 bases between. The chain's CDR3 is CAWKGWGSYNEQFF. CDR3 coding DNA: TGTGCCTGGAAAGGGTGGGGGTCATACAATGAGCAGTTCTTC.

The chain links TRBV5-1 to TRBJ1-1; 7 nucleotides line up with TRBD1. Looked up from germline, CDR1 is SGHRS and CDR2 is YFSETQ. There are 14 residues in the CDR3. The trim removed 7 bases at V and 1 base at J, leaving 7 bases unmatched. The CDR3: CASSRQGPNTEAFF. The DNA for the CDR3 is TGCGCCAGCTCGAGACAGGGCCCGAACACTGAAGCTTTCTTT. The full variable domain, with the rest looked up from reference TRBV5-1 and TRBJ1-1, is KAGVTQTPRYLIKTRGQQVTLSCSPISGHRSVSWYQQTPGQGLQFLFEYFSETQRNKGNFPGRFSGRQFSNSRSEMNVSTLELGDSALYLCASSRQGPNTEAFFGQGTRLTVV.

The chain combines TRBV9 with TRBJ1-1; D is possibly TRBD1 (5 bases). CDR3 length: 16 residues. Trimming cost V 9 bases and J 0 bases, with 21 bases left between them. Germline assignment: CDR1 SGDLS and CDR2 YYNGEE. The CDR3, as DNA: TGTGCCACCGAACTATGGGGCGGTAACATGAACACTGAAGCTTTCTTT. Amino acid sequence: CATELWGGNMNTEAFF.